These 6 T cell receptor beta chains originate from one sample sequenced in a study of siplizumab effects on memory and regulatory T cells. The repertoire was sequenced with immunoSEQ multiplex PCR; TCRdb's copy has only in-frame clones and lacks some. The sample comprises around 99,000 clones, just over 90% of which are singletons, and under 0.75% rests with the top ten. Input material: Tregs sorted from blood. The origin of the receptors is a human donor in good health.

The chain recombines TRBV4-1 with TRBJ1-3; D may be TRBD1 (5 bases). CDR3 size: 17 residues. CDR1 is MGHRA, CDR2 YSYEKL, per germline. The germline V and J ends were trimmed by 0 bases and 0 bases, with 12 bases remaining between them. CDR3 sequence: CASSQDPGRDSGNTIYF. The CDR3 DNA reads as TGCGCCAGCAGCCAAGATCCGGGACGGGACTCTGGAAACACCATATATTTT.

The chain employs TRBV18 and TRBJ2-3; D gene ambiguous. V was cut by 3 bases and J by 4 bases, with 11 bases left in between. Per germline, CDR1 KGHSH and CDR2 LQKENI. The CDR3 sequence is 14 residues long. The CDR3 DNA is TGTGCCAGCTCACCTCGGAGTCTCTCAGATACGCAGTATTTT. It yields the protein CASSPRSLSDTQYF.

This clone was seen just once. The rearrangement uses TRBV6-1 and TRBJ2-7, with D possibly matching TRBD1 (6 bases). Germline V gene data show CDR1 as MNHNS and CDR2 as SASEGT. The V end lost 3 bases, the J end lost 1 base, and 7 bases lay between the germline ends. The CDR3 has 13 amino acids. The CDR3 nucleotides are TGTGCCAGCAGTGAGGACAGTTCCTACGAGCAGTACTTC. Protein sequence: CASSEDSSYEQYF.

The chain employs TRBV19 and TRBJ1-2; D is ambiguous. Germline lookup yields CDR1 LNHDA and CDR2 SQIVND (reference sequence). V lost 4 bases, J lost 3 bases, and 21 bases lay in between. The CDR3 runs to 17 residues. CDR3 nucleotide sequence: TGTGCCAGTAGTACGGTGGACCGTTTTTTTTCTCACTATGGCTACACCTTC. Amino acids: CASSTVDRFFSHYGYTF.

The CDR3 loop is CASSSYYGYTF. In DNA form, the CDR3 reads TGTGCCAGCAGTTCTTACTATGGCTACACCTTC. This sequence joins TRBV25-1 and TRBJ1-2; the D is unclear. This CDR3 contains 11 residues. V lost 5 bases to trimming and J lost 3 bases, with 4 bases between them. Germline lookup yields CDR1 MGHDK and CDR2 SYGVNS.

The chain recombines TRBV5-1 with TRBJ2-5, with TRBD1 identical over 9 bases. The CDR3 runs 15 residues. V lost 0 bases and J lost 5; bases outside the gene matches: 5. Germline CDR1 is SGHRS and CDR2 is YFSETQ. DNA of the CDR3: TGCGCCAGCAGCTTGGACAGGGGGCGCGGTGAGACCCAGTACTTC. Its protein product is CASSLDRGRGETQYF.